Following are 25 T cell receptor beta chains from one sample sequenced in a study of blood T cell repertoires in COVID-19. Repertoires were generated with immunoSEQ multiplex PCR, while TCRdb's copy carries only in-frame clones and drops some. The sample holds about 240,000 clones, 86% seen once. Sequencing used peripheral blood. These receptors were taken from a man aged 60 to 69 with acute or convalescent COVID-19.

The chain is built from TRBV5-4 and TRBJ1-5; TRBD1 aligns across 7 bases. The V segment lost 4 bases and the J segment 7 bases; nucleotides outside the gene matches: 8. There are 14 residues in the CDR3. Germline V gene lookup returns CDR1 SGHNT and CDR2 YYREEE (reference sequence). CDR3 protein: CASSQDRKEQPQHF. The CDR3 DNA is TGTGCCAGCAGCCAGGACAGGAAAGAGCAGCCCCAGCATTTT.

This sequence joins TRBV6-5 and TRBJ2-3; 10 bases map to TRBD1. CDR3 length equals 14 residues. Germline V gene sequence: CDR1 MNHEY, CDR2 SVGAGI. The V gene end was trimmed by 5 bases and the J gene end by 6 bases; junction bases not matched to a gene: 5. The CDR3: CASSRDRGLDTQYF. The DNA of the CDR3 is TGTGCCAGCAGTCGAGACAGGGGGCTGGATACGCAGTATTTT.

The rearrangement links TRBV5-1 to TRBJ2-7, with 8 bases that match TRBD2. The V gene's germline CDR1 is SGHRS and CDR2 YFSETQ. The CDR3 contains 15 residues. The ends lost 3 bases at V and 3 bases at J; junction bases unmatched: 8. Here the CDR3 reads CASSWREAGDYEQYF. CDR3 DNA sequence: TGCGCCAGCAGCTGGCGGGAAGCGGGGGACTACGAGCAGTACTTC.

The chain joins TRBV7-9 to TRBJ1-1; D is unresolved. Per germline, CDR1 SEHNR and CDR2 FQNEAQ (reference sequence). This CDR3 has 12 amino acids. The V end was cut by 3 bases, the J end by 11 bases, with 13 bases between. The CDR3, as DNA: TGTGCCAGCAGCTTTTGGGCGGGAGGCGCTTTCTTT. Its protein product is CASSFWAGGAFF.

This chain links TRBV6-5 with TRBJ1-2; D is possibly TRBD1 (6 bases). This CDR3 has 14 residues. Trimming took 4 bases from V and 3 from J, leaving 12 bases between them. The germline V gene has CDR1 MNHEY and CDR2 SVGAGI. The CDR3 sequence: CASSSRDTYYGYTF. The CDR3, as DNA: TGTGCCAGCAGTTCCCGGGACACTTACTATGGCTACACCTTC.

The chain joins TRBV7-6 to TRBJ2-3, with 7 bases lining up with TRBD1. The CDR3 has 16 residues. Trimming cost V 5 bases and J 1 base; bases outside gene matches: 9. Germline V gene sequence: CDR1 SGHVS, CDR2 FNYEAQ. The CDR3 here is CASSTRTGTRTDTQYF. In DNA, the CDR3 is TGTGCCAGCAGCACAAGGACAGGAACACGCACAGATACGCAGTATTTT.

The rearrangement joins TRBV29-1 to TRBJ2-1; unclear D gene. CDR3 length equals 12 residues. Germline-derived CDR1 and CDR2 are SQVTM and ANQGSEA. V shed 3 bases and J shed 7 bases, with 10 bases lying between them. CDR3 loop: CSVERLENEQFF. In DNA, the CDR3 is TGCAGCGTTGAGCGGTTAGAGAATGAGCAGTTCTTC.

This chain joins TRBV28 and TRBJ2-1, with D tentatively TRBD2 (6 bases). V lost 3 bases and J lost 8, with 14 bases in between. The CDR3 consists of 14 residues. Per germline, CDR1 MDHEN and CDR2 SYDVKM. The DNA of the CDR3 is TGTGCCAGCAGTTTTGGTCTAGCGCTCGATGAGCAGTTCTTC. This gives the protein CASSFGLALDEQFF.

The chain has TRBV9 and TRBJ2-7; the D is unclear. Trimming stripped 2 bases from V and 5 bases from J, with 14 bases between. From germline, CDR1 is SGDLS and CDR2 YYNGEE. This CDR3 contains 14 residues. CDR3 amino acids: CASSVLNTPHEQYF. CDR3 bases: TGTGCCAGCAGCGTTTTAAATACTCCCCACGAGCAGTACTTC. Based on the CDR3 plus reference TRBV9 and TRBJ2-7, the full variable domain is DSGVTQTPKHLITATGQRVTLRCSPRSGDLSVYWYQQSLDQGLQFLIQYYNGEERAKGNILERFSAQQFPDLHSELNLSSLELGDSALYFCASSVLNTPHEQYFGPGTRLTVT.

The rearrangement joins TRBV25-1 to TRBJ1-5, with D unclear. V shed 4 bases and J shed 7 bases, with 14 bases lying between them. The CDR3 contains 14 residues. CDR1 MGHDK and CDR2 SYGVNS come from the germline V gene. CDR3 coding DNA: TGTGCCAGCAGTGGTTCTGGGGAGAGGCAGCCCCAGCATTTT. As protein: CASSGSGERQPQHF.

This clone was seen more than once but under ten times. The chain is built from TRBV19 and TRBJ2-7; a weak D match, TRBD1 (6 bases). This CDR3 spans 14 amino acids. Trimming removed 5 bases from V and 4 bases from J, with 15 bases in between. CDR1 LNHDA and CDR2 SQIVND come from the germline V gene (reference sequence). The CDR3 loop reads CASSARDGTYEQYF. The CDR3 DNA reads as TGTGCCAGTAGTGCCCGGGACGGGACATACGAGCAGTACTTC.

The V call is TRBV6-5, the J call TRBJ2-7; TRBD1 is a possible D gene (5 bases). The CDR3 is made up of 13 amino acids. CDR1 MNHEY and CDR2 SVGAGI come from the germline V gene. Trimming removed 9 bases from V and 6 bases from J, with 18 bases in between. The CDR3 reads CASMNQGSAEQYF. In nucleotides, the CDR3 is TGTGCCAGTATGAACCAGGGAAGTGCCGAGCAGTACTTC.

This chain uses TRBV27 with TRBJ1-1; D unclear. The CDR3 consists of 15 residues. Germline CDR1 is MNHEY and CDR2 is SMNVEV (reference sequence). Trimming left V 0 bases short and J 0 bases short, with 8 bases between. The CDR3 loop is CASSLSWLLNTEAFF. The CDR3 DNA follows: TGTGCCAGCAGTTTATCGTGGCTCCTGAACACTGAAGCTTTCTTT.

The chain is built from TRBV9 and TRBJ2-6, with TRBD2 matching 7 bases. From germline, CDR1 is SGDLS and CDR2 YYNGEE. The CDR3 is 16 amino acids. V lost 4 bases to trimming and J lost 3 bases; unmatched junction nucleotides: 7. CDR3 in DNA: TGTGCCAGCAGCCGTGCGGGGGACTATGGGGCCAACGTCCTGACTTTC. This encodes CASSRAGDYGANVLTF.

This chain links TRBV27 with TRBJ1-6, with TRBD1 identical over 9 bases. This CDR3 is 13 amino acids long. Trimming removed 8 bases from V and 5 bases from J; junction bases left unmatched: 1. CDR1 is MNHEY and CDR2 is SMNVEV in the germline V gene (reference sequence). CDR3 bases: TGTGCCAGCGGGACAGGGAATAATTCACCCCTCCACTTT. It specifies CASGTGNNSPLHF.

In its sample, this clone was seen a few times. The gene calls are TRBV5-1 and TRBJ1-2; the match to TRBD1 covers 8 bases. This CDR3 region has 18 residues. The ends lost 2 bases at V and 7 bases at J; junction bases unmatched: 19. Germline CDR1 and CDR2: SGHRS and YFSETQ. The CDR3: CASSFYFPQGGIRGGYTF. Here the CDR3 DNA reads TGCGCCAGCAGCTTTTACTTCCCACAGGGGGGCATAAGAGGTGGCTACACCTTC.

The gene calls are TRBV7-9 and TRBJ1-1; possibly TRBD1 for D (5 bases). The CDR3 loop spans 12 amino acids. Trimming shortened V by 3 bases and J by 6 bases, and 8 bases separated the two germline ends. Germline lookup yields CDR1 SEHNR and CDR2 FQNEAQ (reference sequence). In DNA, the CDR3 is TGTGCCAGCAGCTTTGGGGCCCCTGAAGCTTTCTTT. Protein: CASSFGAPEAFF.

J is TRBJ2-2 and V is TRBV7-9, with TRBD2 matching over 9 bases. V lost 5 bases to trimming and J lost 4 bases; unmatched junction nucleotides: 5. This CDR3 has 15 amino acids. In germline, CDR1 is SEHNR, CDR2 FQNEAQ (reference sequence). CDR3 DNA: TGTGCCAGCAGCCAGACTAGCGGCTTCACCGGGGAGCTGTTTTTT. It translates to CASSQTSGFTGELFF.

The chain joins TRBV5-4 to TRBJ2-7; possible D gene TRBD1, 6 bases. Germline-derived CDR1 and CDR2 are SGHNT and YYREEE (reference sequence). V lost 4 bases to trimming and J lost 5 bases, with 16 bases between them. The CDR3 covers 14 residues. In DNA, the CDR3 is TGTGCCAGCAGCGCCCCCGACAGGCGGGACGAGCAGTACTTC. Its translation: CASSAPDRRDEQYF.

This rearrangement joins TRBV7-3 to TRBJ1-1; possibly TRBD1 for D (6 bases). Germline loops: CDR1 SGHTA, CDR2 FQGTGA. The germline V and J ends were trimmed by 5 bases and 3 bases, with 13 bases remaining between them. The length of the CDR3 is 14 residues. The DNA for the CDR3 is TGTGCCAGCAGCCCCGTGGGGGCTGACACTGAAGCTTTCTTT. Translated, it gives CASSPVGADTEAFF.

As to this clone: At one end, the junction sequence differs from germline, possibly due to a read error. The chain carries TRBV7-7 and TRBJ2-1; perhaps TRBD2 as D (5 bases). Germline V gene data show CDR1 as SSHAT and CDR2 as FNYEAQ (reference sequence). CDR3 length: 13 residues. The CDR3 is CASSPNSDNEQFF. CDR3 DNA sequence: TGTGCTAGCAGCCCCAATAGCGACAATGAGCAGTTCTTC.

The J gene is TRBJ1-1, the V gene TRBV27; 7 bases line up with TRBD1. V was pared by 7 bases and J by 1 base, with 9 bases of the junction left unmatched. The CDR3 contains 15 residues. Per germline, CDR1 MNHEY and CDR2 SMNVEV (reference sequence). The CDR3, as DNA: TGTGCCAGCATCACTGGCCAGGGGGGGAACACTGAAGCTTTCTTT. Translated, it gives CASITGQGGNTEAFF.

There are a few counts of this clone. The genes are TRBV19 and TRBJ2-1, with D possibly matching TRBD2 (6 bases). Looked up from germline, CDR1 is LNHDA and CDR2 is SQIVND (reference sequence). The CDR3 spans 15 residues. Trimming took 5 bases from V and 2 from J, leaving 13 bases between them. CDR3 bases: TGTGCCAGTAGTGGGTCTTGGGGGGCCTACAATGAGCAGTTCTTC. Its protein product is CASSGSWGAYNEQFF.

The CDR3 nucleotides read TGTGCCAGCATGCCTAATCGTGGCGGGGAGCTGTTTTTT. This sequence encodes CASMPNRGGELFF. The chain has TRBV2 and TRBJ2-2; D not resolved. Germline CDR1 SNHLY, CDR2 FYNNEI. Deletions cut 7 bases from V and 7 bases from J, with 13 bases between. The CDR3 loop spans 13 amino acids.

The rearrangement joins TRBV19 to TRBJ2-1, with D possibly being TRBD2 (5 bases). The V end lost 6 bases, the J end lost 4 bases, and 22 bases lay between the germline ends. The CDR3 consists of 17 residues. Germline loops: CDR1 LNHDA, CDR2 SQIVND (reference sequence). CDR3 bases: TGTGCCAGTAGGTCACGGCGGGCAGCTAGCCTTTACAATGAGCAGTTCTTC. Protein product: CASRSRRAASLYNEQFF.